The 4 T cell receptor beta chains below all came from one sample that was sequenced in a study of blood T cell repertoires in COVID-19. Generated by immunoSEQ multiplex PCR, the TCRdb table keeps only in-frame clones and is missing some. The sample consists of hundreds of thousands of clones, about nine tenths of them appearing once. Sample: peripheral blood. The receptors here all came from a woman under 40 with active or convalescent COVID-19.

This clone has a single count. At the DNA level, this CDR3 is encoded by other sequences in the same sample as well. The V call is TRBV10-3, the J call TRBJ1-1; no clear D. This CDR3 spans 14 amino acids. The germline CDR1 and CDR2 sequences are ENHRY and SYGVKD. V was shortened by 0 bases and J by 1 base, with 6 bases between the two germline ends. CDR3 nucleotide sequence: TGTGCCATCAGTGAGTCAACACGGAACACTGAAGCTTTCTTT. Translation: CAISESTRNTEAFF.

The chain recombines TRBV19 with TRBJ2-3; D perhaps matches TRBD1 (6 bases). The CDR3 totals 12 residues. Germline V gene lookup returns CDR1 LNHDA and CDR2 SQIVND (reference sequence). V was shortened by 5 bases and J by 6 bases, with 9 bases between the two germline ends. CDR3 bases: TGTGCCAGTAGTGTCCAGGGGGATACGCAGTATTTT. Translation gives CASSVQGDTQYF.

This clone has more than one count but fewer than ten. The same CDR3 is also encoded by other DNA sequences in this sample. The genes are TRBV7-6 and TRBJ1-6; no clear D gene. Between the trimmed V and J ends, which lost 1 base and 6 bases, there was a span of 10 bases. The CDR3 runs to 15 residues. Per germline, CDR1 SGHVS and CDR2 FNYEAQ. Written as DNA, the CDR3 is TGTGCCAGCAGCTTAGGGCCGGGTGGTAATTCACCCCTCCACTTT. Amino acids: CASSLGPGGNSPLHF.

The chain recombines TRBV19 with TRBJ2-7; possible D gene TRBD1, 6 bases. The CDR3 runs 16 residues. Germline loops: CDR1 LNHDA, CDR2 SQIVND (reference sequence). V lost 5 bases and J 3 bases, leaving 20 bases between the germline ends. The CDR3 sequence: CASSPPGHLIFYEQYF. The CDR3 nucleotides are TGTGCCAGTAGTCCGCCGGGACACCTTATCTTCTACGAGCAGTACTTC.